A selection of T cell receptor beta chains follows, all from one sample in a study of T-cell memory formation after mild COVID-19. Using its own MiXCR run on the 5' RACE reads, TCRdb lists one record per CDR3 protein. The sample carries approximately 200,000 distinct CDR3 sequences, around 16% recorded once. The specimen sequenced was PBMCs or a T cell subset sorted from them (not recorded which). The receptor set was obtained from an adult woman who had mild COVID-19 (a few samples of this study predate the infection). Cell type and time point are not known. Each CDR3 is given with its conserved first and last residue. The D gene is left open where the match is weak. Clone size is given for some rows only: seen once, a few or many times, or a class if the clone is expanded.

TRBJ2-7 TRBV10-3 NA TRBD1 CAISSWDRVYEQYF TGTGCCATCAGTTCGTGGGACAGGGTTTACGAGCAGTACTTC
TRBJ2-7 TRBV11-3 few NA CASSRGGPGSYEQYF TGTGCCAGCAGCCGAGGAGGTCCGGGGTCCTACGAGCAGTACTTC
TRBJ2-3 TRBV5-1 NA NA CASSSEAGSTDTQYF TGCGCCAGCAGCTCGGAGGCAGGGAGCACAGATACGCAGTATTTT
TRBJ2-5 TRBV29-1 NA NA CSVHPDGPRTQYF TGCAGCGTTCATCCGGACGGCCCAAGGACCCAGTACTTC
TRBJ2-7 TRBV27 NA NA CASSLRPTSYEQYF TGTGCCAGCAGTTTAAGGCCAACTTCCTACGAGCAGTACTTC
TRBJ2-7 TRBV28 few TRBD1 CASLEGQGKKYF TGTGCCAGCCTTGAGGGACAGGGCAAGAAGTACTTC
TRBJ1-1 TRBV29-1 few NA CSVESAGIEAFF TGCAGCGTTGAATCCGCCGGGATTGAAGCTTTCTTT
TRBJ2-5 TRBV24-1 few NA CATSDPRGPQETQYF TGTGCCACCAGTGACCCTCGGGGTCCCCAAGAGACCCAGTACTTC
TRBJ2-1 TRBV5-1 NA NA CASSPGLGDSYNEQFF TGCGCCAGCAGCCCGGGGCTGGGGGATTCCTACAATGAGCAGTTCTTC
TRBJ2-4 TRBV3-1 few NA CASSPSLAKNIQYF TGTGCCAGCAGCCCTTCGCTAGCCAAAAACATTCAGTACTTC
TRBJ2-2 TRBV6-2/TRBV6-3 NA TRBD1 CASSTVAGGNTGELFF TGTGCCAGCAGCACCGTGGCAGGGGGAAACACCGGGGAGCTGTTTTTT
TRBJ2-1 TRBV19 NA NA CASSPQLARSEQFF TGTGCCAGTAGCCCTCAACTAGCTCGCAGTGAGCAGTTCTTC
TRBJ2-7 TRBV14 NA NA CASSHAREQYF TGTGCCAGCAGCCACGCTAGGGAGCAGTACTTC
TRBJ2-3 TRBV12-3/TRBV12-4 many NA CASRLSTDTQYF TGTGCCAGCAGATTAAGCACAGATACGCAGTATTTT
TRBJ1-1 TRBV5-1 once TRBD1 CASSMGQGNRPNTEAFF TGCGCCAGCAGCATGGGACAGGGGAATCGTCCGAACACTGAAGCTTTCTTT
TRBJ2-5 TRBV29-1 many TRBD2 CSVVRGGQETQYF TGCAGCGTTGTACGGGGGGGACAAGAGACCCAGTACTTC
TRBJ2-2 TRBV13 NA TRBD1 CASSWTGSRELFF TGTGCCAGCAGCTGGACAGGGTCGCGGGAGCTGTTTTTT
TRBJ2-5 TRBV30 many NA CAWGGQSKETQYF TGTGCCTGGGGCGGGCAGTCAAAAGAGACCCAGTACTTC
TRBJ1-1 TRBV6-5 few NA CASSPGGNKNTEAFF TGTGCCAGCAGTCCTGGTGGTAACAAGAACACTGAAGCTTTCTTT
TRBJ2-3 TRBV7-9 NA TRBD1 CASSFEKGGPDTQYF TGTGCCAGCAGCTTCGAAAAAGGGGGCCCAGATACGCAGTATTTT
TRBJ2-2 TRBV25-1 few TRBD1 CASKAEQGVAGELFF TGTGCCAGCAAGGCGGAACAGGGGGTGGCCGGGGAGCTGTTTTTT
TRBJ2-1 TRBV7-2 many TRBD2 CASSLATSGGVGEQFF TGTGCCAGCAGCTTAGCGACTAGCGGGGGGGTGGGTGAGCAGTTCTTC
TRBJ2-3 TRBV20-1 few TRBD1 CSVGTGNTDTQYF TGCAGTGTAGGGACAGGGAACACAGATACGCAGTATTTT
TRBJ2-7 TRBV7-9 few NA CASSLDSNEQYF TGTGCCAGCAGCTTAGACAGCAACGAGCAGTACTTC
TRBJ1-1 TRBV12-3/TRBV12-4 few NA CASSGQLGNTEAFF TGTGCCAGCAGTGGACAGCTGGGGAACACTGAAGCTTTCTTT
TRBJ1-4 TRBV19 few NA CASSSTRGEKLFF TGTGCCAGTAGCTCCACCCGGGGTGAAAAACTGTTTTTT
TRBJ2-1 TRBV5-1 NA NA CASSLRTRALYNEQFF TGCGCCAGCAGCCTGCGGACCAGGGCTCTTTACAATGAGCAGTTCTTC
TRBJ1-1 TRBV20-1 few TRBD1 CSARTGGPTEAFF TGCAGTGCGCGGACAGGGGGACCCACTGAAGCTTTCTTT
TRBJ2-7 TRBV5-1 few NA CASSLQGTGEQYF TGCGCCAGCAGCTTACAGGGAACCGGCGAGCAGTACTTC
TRBJ2-3 TRBV11-3 few NA CASSLFSSSTDTQYF TGTGCCAGCAGCTTGTTCAGCTCTAGCACAGATACGCAGTATTTT
TRBJ1-5 TRBV28 few TRBD1 CASRTGYSNQPQHF TGTGCCAGCCGGACAGGTTATAGCAATCAGCCCCAGCATTTT
TRBJ2-1 TRBV6-2/TRBV6-3 few TRBD2 CASRGVAGGSYNEQFF TGTGCCAGCAGGGGCGTGGCGGGAGGCTCCTACAATGAGCAGTTCTTC